This T cell receptor beta chain was identified in a study of shared clonotypes between healthy human individuals. Per the germline V gene, CDR1 is MNHEY and CDR2 is SVGAGI. Trimming removed 4 bases from V and 5 bases from J; junction bases left unmatched: 10. The CDR3 runs to 16 residues. Profiling relied on immunoSEQ multiplex PCR, and the TCRdb table lists in-frame clones only, not all of them. Among about 980,000 clones listed, about 80% were seen once. Sample: memory CD4+ T cells sorted from blood. The subset denotes: CD45RA-negative fraction. This receptor was taken from a man aged 18 to 30 in good health. The gene calls are TRBV6-5 and TRBJ2-7; 11 nucleotides align to TRBD1. The CDR3 reads CASSSRRDRGTHEQYF. The CDR3 DNA reads TGTGCCAGCAGTTCCCGTAGGGACAGGGGGACGCACGAGCAGTACTTC.